This T cell receptor (beta chain) was recovered during a study of T-cell memory formation after mild COVID-19. Whole-study findings and limits: Day 15 to 85 contracting clones showed balanced CD4/CD8; day 15 to 37 expanders favored CD4+. CD4+ contracting clones were mainly CM and EM; CD8+ ones, EMRA.

In germline, CDR1 is MNHEY, CDR2 SVGAGI. This CDR3 region has 18 residues. J gave up 5 bases and V 2 bases, and 12 bases lay outside the gene matches. TCRdb redid the calling of the 5' RACE reads with MiXCR, one entry per CDR3 protein. The data contain about 610,000 distinct CDR3 sequences, 15% to 20% of them singletons. This clonotype has a handful of counts. The antigen is not known. The rearrangement uses TRBV6-5 and TRBJ2-1, with 10 bases that match TRBD1. This clonotype originated in an adult woman who had mild COVID-19 (a few samples of this study predate the infection). Cell type and time point are not known. The sample comprised PBMCs or a T cell subset sorted from them (not recorded which). The CDR3 nucleotides are TGTGCCAGCAGTTACCTCCGGGACAGGGGAAGGCCCAACAATGAGCAGTTCTTC. Translated: CASSYLRDRGRPNNEQFF.